This T cell receptor beta chain came from a study of breast tumors, draining lymph nodes, adjacent tissues. TCRdb reprocessed the multiplex PCR reads via MiXCR and lists one record per CDR3 protein. Of about 120,000 distinct CDR3 sequences detected, less than 20% appear once; the ten largest clones hold around 3.5%. About this clonotype: Its antigen is not identified. One base away lies a much larger clone, so this may be a sequencing read error. This is likely a read error, given that the CDR3 carries no conserved phenylalanine or tryptophan at its end.

Germline CDR1 reads MNHNY; CDR2 reads SVGAGI (reference sequence). With 6 bases removed from V and 0 bases from J, the gap between germline ends came to 11 bases. The CDR3 is made up of 14 amino acids. Overall study findings and caveats: Tumors had less TCR diversity than lymph nodes, more than nontumor tissue. Compared with basal-like, luminal-like tumors shared significantly more repertoire with nontumor tissue. The lymph node origin of tumor T cells was framed as consistent with a hypothesis, not demonstrated. Data fit most tumor T cells coming from lymph node, expanding in tumor.

Samples came from axillary lymph nodes draining the breast cancer. Sequencing was performed on axillary lymph node tissue. The sequence was obtained from a female donor with breast cancer. Some clones in this sample may be carry-over from other donors' samples. This chain uses TRBV6-6 with TRBJ1-2; D uncertain. As DNA, the CDR3 is TGTGCCAGCAGACCCCCGGCGACTAACTATGGCTACACCTCC. It encodes CASRPPATNYGYTS.